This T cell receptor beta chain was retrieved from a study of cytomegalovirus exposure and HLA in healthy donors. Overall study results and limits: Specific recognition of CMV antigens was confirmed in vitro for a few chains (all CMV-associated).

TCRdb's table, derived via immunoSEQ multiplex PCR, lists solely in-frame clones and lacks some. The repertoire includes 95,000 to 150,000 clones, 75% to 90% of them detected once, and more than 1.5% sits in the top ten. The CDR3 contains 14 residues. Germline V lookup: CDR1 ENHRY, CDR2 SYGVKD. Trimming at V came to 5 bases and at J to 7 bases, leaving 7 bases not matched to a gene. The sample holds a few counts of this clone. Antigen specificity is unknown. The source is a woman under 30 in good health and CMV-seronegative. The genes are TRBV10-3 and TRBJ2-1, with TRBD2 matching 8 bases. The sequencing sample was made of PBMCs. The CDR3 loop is CAISNGLAQNEQFF. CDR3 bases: TGTGCCATCAGTAATGGACTAGCCCAGAATGAGCAGTTCTTC.